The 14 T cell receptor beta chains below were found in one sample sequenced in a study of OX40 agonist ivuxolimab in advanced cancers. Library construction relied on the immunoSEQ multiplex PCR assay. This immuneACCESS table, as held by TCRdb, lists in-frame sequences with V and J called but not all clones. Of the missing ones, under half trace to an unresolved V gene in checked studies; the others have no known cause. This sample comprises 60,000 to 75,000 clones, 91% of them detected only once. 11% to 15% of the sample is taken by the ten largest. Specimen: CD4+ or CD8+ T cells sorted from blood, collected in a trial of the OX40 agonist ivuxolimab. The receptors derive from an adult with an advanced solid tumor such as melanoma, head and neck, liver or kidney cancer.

The CDR3 bases are TGTGCCAGCAGCTTAAAAGCTGAAGCTTTCTTT. Translated, it gives CASSLKAEAFF. The rearrangement uses TRBV11-3 and TRBJ1-1; D not certain. CDR3 length: 11 amino acids. Germline loops: CDR1 SGHNT, CDR2 YENEEA. Trimming stripped 2 bases from V and 6 bases from J, with 4 bases between.

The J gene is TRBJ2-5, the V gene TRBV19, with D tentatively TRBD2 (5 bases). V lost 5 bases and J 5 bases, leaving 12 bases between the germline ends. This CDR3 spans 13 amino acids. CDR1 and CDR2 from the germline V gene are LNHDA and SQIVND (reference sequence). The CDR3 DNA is TGTGCCAGTAGTGATCGGGAAGGGGAGACCCAGTACTTC. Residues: CASSDREGETQYF.

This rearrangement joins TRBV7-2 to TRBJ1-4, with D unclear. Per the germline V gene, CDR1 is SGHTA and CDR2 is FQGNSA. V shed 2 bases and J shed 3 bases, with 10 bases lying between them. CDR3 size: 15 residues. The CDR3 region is CASSLNRVANEKLFF. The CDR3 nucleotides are TGTGCCAGCAGCTTAAATAGGGTTGCTAATGAAAAACTGTTTTTT.

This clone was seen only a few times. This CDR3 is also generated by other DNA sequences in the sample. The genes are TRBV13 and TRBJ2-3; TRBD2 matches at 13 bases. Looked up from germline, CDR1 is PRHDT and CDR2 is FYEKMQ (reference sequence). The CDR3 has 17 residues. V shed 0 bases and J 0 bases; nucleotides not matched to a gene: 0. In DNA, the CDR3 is TGTGCCAGCAGCTTAGGACTAGCGGGAGGGAGCACAGATACGCAGTATTTT. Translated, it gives CASSLGLAGGSTDTQYF.

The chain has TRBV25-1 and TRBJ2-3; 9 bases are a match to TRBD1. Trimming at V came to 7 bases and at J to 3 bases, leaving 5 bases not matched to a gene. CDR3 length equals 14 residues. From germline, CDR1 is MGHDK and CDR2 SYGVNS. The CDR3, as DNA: TGTGCCAGCACCGGGACAGGGAAGACAGATACGCAGTATTTT. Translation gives CASTGTGKTDTQYF. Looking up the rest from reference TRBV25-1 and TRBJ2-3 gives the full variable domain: EADIYQTPRYLVIGTGKKITLECSQTMGHDKMYWYQQDPGMELHLIHYSYGVNSTEKGDLSSESTVSRIRTEHFPLTLESARPSHTSQYLCASTGTGKTDTQYFGPGTRLTVL.

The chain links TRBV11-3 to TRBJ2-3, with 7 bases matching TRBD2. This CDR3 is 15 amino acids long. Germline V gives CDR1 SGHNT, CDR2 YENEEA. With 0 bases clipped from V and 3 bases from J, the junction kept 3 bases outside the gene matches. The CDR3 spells CASSLEGRDTDTQYF. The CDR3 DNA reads TGTGCCAGCAGCTTAGAGGGGAGGGATACAGATACGCAGTATTTT.

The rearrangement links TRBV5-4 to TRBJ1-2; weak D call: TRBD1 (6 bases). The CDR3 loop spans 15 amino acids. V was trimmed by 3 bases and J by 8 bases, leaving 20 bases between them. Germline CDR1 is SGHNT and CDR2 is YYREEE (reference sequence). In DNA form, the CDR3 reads TGTGCCAGCAGCTCCGGGGGCAGTACCCTCGGCGGCTACACCTTC. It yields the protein CASSSGGSTLGGYTF.

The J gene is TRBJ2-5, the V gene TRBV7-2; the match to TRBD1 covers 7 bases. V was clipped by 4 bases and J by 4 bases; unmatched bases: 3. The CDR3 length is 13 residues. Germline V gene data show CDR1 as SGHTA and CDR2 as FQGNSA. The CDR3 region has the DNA TGTGCCAGCAGCTCACAGGGGTTAGAGACCCAGTACTTC. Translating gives CASSSQGLETQYF.

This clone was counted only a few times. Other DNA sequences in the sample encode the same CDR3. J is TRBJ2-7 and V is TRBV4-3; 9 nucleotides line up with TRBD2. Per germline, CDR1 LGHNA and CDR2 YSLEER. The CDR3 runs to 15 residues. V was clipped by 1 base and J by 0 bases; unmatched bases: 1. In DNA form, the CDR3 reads TGCGCCAGCAGCCAAGGTAGCGGGGGCTCCTACGAGCAGTACTTC. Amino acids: CASSQGSGGSYEQYF.

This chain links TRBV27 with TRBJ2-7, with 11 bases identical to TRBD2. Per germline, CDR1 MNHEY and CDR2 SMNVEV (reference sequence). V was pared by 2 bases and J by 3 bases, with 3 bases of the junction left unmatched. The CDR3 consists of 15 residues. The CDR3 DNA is TGTGCCAGCAGTTTAAGACTAGCGGGAATCTACGAGCAGTACTTC. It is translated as CASSLRLAGIYEQYF.

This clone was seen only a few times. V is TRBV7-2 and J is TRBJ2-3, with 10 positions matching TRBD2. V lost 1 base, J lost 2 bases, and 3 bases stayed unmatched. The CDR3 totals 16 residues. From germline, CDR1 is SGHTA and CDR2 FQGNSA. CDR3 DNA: TGTGCCAGCAGCTTAGTTACTAGCGGGAACACAGATACGCAGTATTTT. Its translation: CASSLVTSGNTDTQYF.

The CDR3 bases are TGTGCCAGCAGTTTCCGACTAGCGGGAGTCAACAATGAGCAGTTCTTC. Its protein product is CASSFRLAGVNNEQFF. This chain connects TRBV27 to TRBJ2-1; 12 bases are shared with TRBD2. CDR3 length: 16 residues. The V segment lost 3 bases and the J segment 5 bases; nucleotides outside the gene matches: 5. Germline CDR1 reads MNHEY; CDR2 reads SMNVEV (reference sequence).

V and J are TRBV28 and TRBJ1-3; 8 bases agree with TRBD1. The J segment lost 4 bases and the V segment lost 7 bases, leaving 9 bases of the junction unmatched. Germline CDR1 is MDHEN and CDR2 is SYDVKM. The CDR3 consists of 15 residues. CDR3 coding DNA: TGTGCCAGCAAAAGCCGGACAGGGACAGGAAACACCATATATTTT. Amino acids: CASKSRTGTGNTIYF.

CDR3 nucleotide sequence: TGTGCCAGCAGCCCTCGGGACAGGGTGGGTACAGATACGCAGTATTTT. Translating it yields CASSPRDRVGTDTQYF. This chain links TRBV5-4 with TRBJ2-3; 9 positions match TRBD1. This CDR3 comprises 16 residues. CDR1 and CDR2 (germline): SGHNT, YYREEE (reference sequence). The trim removed 4 bases at V and 3 bases at J, leaving 9 bases unmatched.